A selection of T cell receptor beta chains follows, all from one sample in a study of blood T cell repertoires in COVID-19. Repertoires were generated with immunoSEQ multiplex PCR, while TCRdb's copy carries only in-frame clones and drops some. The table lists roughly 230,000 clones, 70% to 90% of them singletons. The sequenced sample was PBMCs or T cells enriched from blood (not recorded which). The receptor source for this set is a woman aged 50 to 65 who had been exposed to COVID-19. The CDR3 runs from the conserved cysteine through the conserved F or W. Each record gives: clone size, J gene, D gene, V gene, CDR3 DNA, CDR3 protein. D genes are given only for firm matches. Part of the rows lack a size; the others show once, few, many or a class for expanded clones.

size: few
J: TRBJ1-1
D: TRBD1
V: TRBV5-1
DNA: TGCGCCAGCAGCTTGGGAGGGGGCGTGGGGAACACTGAAGCTTTCTTT
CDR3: CASSLGGGVGNTEAFF

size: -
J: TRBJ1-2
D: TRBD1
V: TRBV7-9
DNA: TGTGCCAGCAGCCCGACGGACAGGGGCTATGGCTACACCTTC
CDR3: CASSPTDRGYGYTF

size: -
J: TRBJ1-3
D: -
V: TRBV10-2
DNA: TGCGCCAGCAGTGAGGTTACTGGAAACACCATATATTTT
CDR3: CASSEVTGNTIYF

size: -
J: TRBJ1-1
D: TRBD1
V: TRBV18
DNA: TGTGCCAGCTCACCCGGACAGGGGTGGGTGAACACTGAAGCTTTCTTT
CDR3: CASSPGQGWVNTEAFF

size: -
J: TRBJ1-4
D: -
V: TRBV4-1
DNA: TGCGCCAGCAGCCAAGAGGGGAGGGACGCTCGACAAAAACTGTTTTTT
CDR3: CASSQEGRDARQKLFF

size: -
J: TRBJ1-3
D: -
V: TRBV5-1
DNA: TGCGCCAGCAGCTTGGCAGGGCCCACCTCTGGAAACACCATATATTTT
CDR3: CASSLAGPTSGNTIYF

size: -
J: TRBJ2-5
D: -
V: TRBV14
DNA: TGTGCCAGCAGCCAAGATGTAGGGGGAGCTCGTTGGGAGACCCAGTACTTC
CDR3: CASSQDVGGARWETQYF

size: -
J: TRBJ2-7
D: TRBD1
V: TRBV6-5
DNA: TGTGCCAGCAGACCAGGACAGGGGGGGTACGAGCAGTACTTC
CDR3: CASRPGQGGYEQYF

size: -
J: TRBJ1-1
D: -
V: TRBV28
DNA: TGTGCCAGCAGTTTGACTTACAGCGGTGAAGCTTTCTTT
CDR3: CASSLTYSGEAFF

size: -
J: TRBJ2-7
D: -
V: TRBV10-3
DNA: TGTGCCATCAGTGAGGGGGGCCAGATCTACGAGCAGTACTTC
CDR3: CAISEGGQIYEQYF

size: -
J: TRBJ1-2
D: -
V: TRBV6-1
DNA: TGTGCCAGCAGTGAAGAAGGGGCCCGGACGGTATATGGCTACACCTTC
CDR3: CASSEEGARTVYGYTF

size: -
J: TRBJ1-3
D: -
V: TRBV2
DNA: TGTGCCAGCAGTGAGTGGACAGTTGGAAACACCATATATTTT
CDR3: CASSEWTVGNTIYF

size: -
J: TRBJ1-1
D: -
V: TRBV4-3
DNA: TGCGCCAGCAGCCATGGGACATTAACGAACACTGAAGCTTTCTTT
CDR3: CASSHGTLTNTEAFF